Presented here are 21 T cell receptor beta chains from one specimen sequenced in a study of type 1 and type 2 diabetes patients listed by TCRdb under 2016. Sequencer: Illumina MiSeq. Genomic DNA from sorted T cell subsets was used as template for TCRbeta CDR3 amplification. Multiplex PCR with 30 forward and 13 reverse primers amplified the TCRbeta CDR3 region. TCRdb's own reprocessing of the public reads used fastp at Q25 and MiXCR and kept productive beta chains. For every CDR3 protein sequence, its rows merge into one entry that carries the most common genes and DNA. This sample has fewer than 350,000 distinct CDR3 sequences in its table, and over 45% of those were observed once. The leading ten clones occupy 12% to 15% of the sample. The sequenced material came from peripheral blood mononuclear cells (PBMCs). These receptors came from a young man with type 2 diabetes.

CDR3 residues: CASSPQGGSNQPQHF. DNA for the CDR3: TGTGCCAGCTCACCTCAGGGAGGCTCGAATCAGCCCCAGCATTTT. The chain joins TRBV18 to TRBJ1-5; a possible D gene is TRBD1 (5 bases). Trimming stripped 3 bases from V and 4 bases from J, with 13 bases between. This CDR3 has 15 residues. Germline assignment: CDR1 KGHSH and CDR2 LQKENI.

The chain links TRBV6-5 to TRBJ2-6; 8 positions agree with TRBD1. Germline V lookup: CDR1 MNHEY, CDR2 SVGAGI. The CDR3 has 19 amino acids. With 0 bases clipped from V and 0 bases from J, the junction kept 7 bases outside the gene matches. The DNA of the CDR3 is TGTGCCAGCAGTTACTCGATATACAGGGGGTCCTCTGGGGCCAACGTCCTGACTTTC. Translation gives CASSYSIYRGSSGANVLTF.

This chain links TRBV7-8 with TRBJ2-3, with 9 bases fitting TRBD2. Germline-derived CDR1 and CDR2 are SGHVS and FQNEAQ. The CDR3 loop spans 16 amino acids. With 5 bases clipped from V and 0 bases from J, the junction kept 6 bases outside the gene matches. The CDR3 bases are TGTGCCAGCAGCCTTCAGGCGGGAGGGAGCACAGATACGCAGTATTTT. As protein: CASSLQAGGSTDTQYF.

A remark on this clonotype: The germline gene is not matched at one end of the junction; a read error may be the cause. The rearrangement uses TRBV12-3 or TRBV12-4 and TRBJ2-2, with D perhaps given as TRBD1 or TRBD2 (5 bases each). The length of the CDR3 is 17 residues. CDR3 protein: CASSLRPKGRGTGVLFF. CDR3 sequence (DNA): TGTGCCAGCAGCTTACGCCCTAAAGGACGAGGGACCGGGGTGCTGTTTTTT.

The chain couples TRBV4-1 to TRBJ1-1; D remains unclear. This CDR3 has 13 amino acids. The V gene lost 2 bases and the J gene lost 1 base, with 5 bases spanning the gap. The V gene's germline CDR1 is MGHRA and CDR2 YSYEKL. The CDR3 protein is CASSQQPNTEAFF. DNA of the CDR3: TGCGCCAGCAGCCAACAACCGAACACTGAAGCTTTCTTT.

This chain uses TRBV4-1 with TRBJ2-7; TRBD1 aligns across 8 bases. Trimming took 1 base from V and 2 from J; bases not matched to a gene: 13. CDR1 MGHRA and CDR2 YSYEKL come from the germline V gene. The CDR3 loop spans 18 amino acids. DNA for the CDR3: TGCGCCAGCAGCCAAGTGGGAGGACAGGGTGTTGGTCCCTACGAGCAGTACTTC. As protein: CASSQVGGQGVGPYEQYF.

This clonotype was observed a handful of times. The chain has TRBV2 and TRBJ2-4, with 13 positions matching TRBD2. Germline CDR1 reads SNHLY; CDR2 reads FYNNEI. CDR3 size: 18 residues. The trim removed 0 bases at V and 8 bases at J, leaving 10 bases unmatched. The CDR3 coding sequence is TGTGCCAGCAGTGAAGCGCCGTCGGGACTAGCGGGATTGGACATTCAGTACTTC. Its protein product is CASSEAPSGLAGLDIQYF.

This clonotype was seen only once. The chain recombines TRBV4-1 with TRBJ2-7; D might be TRBD1 (5 bases). V gave up 4 bases and J gave up 7 bases, with 11 bases separating them. CDR3 length equals 12 residues. Germline CDR1 is MGHRA and CDR2 is YSYEKL. CDR3 nucleotides: TGCGCCAGCAGCCTATCAGGGATGGAGCAGTACTTC. It yields the protein CASSLSGMEQYF.

The chain has TRBV28 and TRBJ1-2; no definite D call. The CDR3 has 14 residues. V lost 4 bases and J 0 bases, leaving 9 bases between the germline ends. Germline CDR1 reads MDHEN; CDR2 reads SYDVKM. The DNA of the CDR3 is TGTGCCAGCAGTTCGTCCCTAGCTAACTATGGCTACACCTTC. Translated: CASSSSLANYGYTF.

V usage is TRBV10-3 and J usage is TRBJ1-2; maybe TRBD1 (6 bases). The CDR3 is 15 amino acids. V lost 3 bases and J 2 bases, leaving 13 bases between the germline ends. Per the germline V gene, CDR1 is ENHRY and CDR2 is SYGVKD. This chain's CDR3 is CAISDPGQPNYGYTF. CDR3 bases: TGTGCCATCAGTGACCCCGGACAGCCCAACTATGGCTACACCTTC.

This clonotype has more than one count but fewer than ten. The J gene is TRBJ2-2, the V gene TRBV24-1, with 9 bases fitting TRBD1. The V segment lost 4 bases and the J segment 4 bases; nucleotides outside the gene matches: 6. Germline-derived CDR1 and CDR2 are KGHDR and SFDVKD. This CDR3 is built from 16 residues. CDR3 nucleotide sequence: TGTGCCACCAGTGACGTGGACAGGGGTCCCACCGGGGAGCTGTTTTTT. Protein: CATSDVDRGPTGELFF.

Only a few counts were recorded for this clonotype. The chain combines TRBV20-1 with TRBJ2-3, with a tentative D call TRBD2 (5 bases). The V gene's germline CDR1 is DFQATT and CDR2 SNEGSKA (reference sequence). The ends were cut back, 5 bases at V and 4 bases at J, with 13 bases in the middle. The CDR3 sequence is 13 residues long. DNA of the CDR3: TGCAGTGCTCCCCGGGGTGGGGCAGATACGCAGTATTTT. Its protein is CSAPRGGADTQYF.

The rearrangement joins TRBV5-1 to TRBJ1-2; D remains unclear. There are 13 residues in the CDR3. Germline assignment: CDR1 SGHRS and CDR2 YFSETQ. Trimming took 4 bases from V and 8 from J, leaving 15 bases between them. The CDR3 sequence is CASSATTDRGYTF. In DNA form, the CDR3 reads TGCGCCAGCAGCGCGACGACCGATCGCGGCTACACCTTC.

The CDR3 loop is CASSVGPGLNTEAFF. The CDR3 nucleotides read TGTGCCAGCAGCGTAGGGCCGGGTCTGAACACTGAAGCTTTCTTT. The V and J genes are TRBV9 and TRBJ1-1, with no clear D. V shed 0 bases and J shed 0 bases, with 9 bases lying between them. The CDR3 spans 15 residues. Germline V CDR1 and CDR2: SGDLS, YYNGEE.

The chain recombines TRBV2 with TRBJ2-7; the match to TRBD2 covers 10 bases. This CDR3 has 14 residues. Germline loops: CDR1 SNHLY, CDR2 FYNNEI. The V and J ends lost 5 bases and 4 bases, in that order; junction bases with no gene match: 5. The CDR3 here is CASSPGLARYEQYF. The CDR3 region has the DNA TGTGCCAGCAGTCCGGGACTAGCGAGATACGAGCAGTACTTC.

This chain connects TRBV5-1 to TRBJ1-5, with D hard to call. There are 16 residues in the CDR3. Germline V lookup: CDR1 SGHRS, CDR2 YFSETQ. Trimming cost V 4 bases and J 2 bases, with 16 bases left between them. The CDR3 is CASSPGPNPGNQPQHF. The DNA of the CDR3 is TGCGCCAGCAGCCCCGGGCCAAACCCGGGCAATCAGCCCCAGCATTTT.

In its sample, this clonotype was seen a few times. The chain couples TRBV9 to TRBJ2-5; D gene uncertain. V dropped 0 bases and J dropped 9 bases, with 12 bases sitting between them. CDR1 is SGDLS, CDR2 YYNGEE, per germline. The CDR3 covers 13 residues. The CDR3 coding sequence is TGTGCCAGCAGCGTAGGCTCTTCTATCCCCCAGTACTTC. Its translation is CASSVGSSIPQYF.

The CDR3 region has the DNA TGTGCCTGGAGTGTACGGACAGGGTTTTACGAGCAGTACTTC. Translated: CAWSVRTGFYEQYF. V is TRBV30 and J is TRBJ2-7, with 8 bases matching TRBD1. With V trimmed by 0 bases and J by 4 bases, 5 bases remained unmatched. This CDR3 region has 14 residues. Germline assignment: CDR1 GTSNPN and CDR2 SVGIG (reference sequence). Variable domain in full (rest from reference TRBV30 and TRBJ2-7): SQTIHQWPATLVQPVGSPLSLECTVEGTSNPNLYWYRQAAGRGLQLLFYSVGIGQISSEVPQNLSASRPQDRQFILSSKKLLLSDSGFYLCAWSVRTGFYEQYFGPGTRLTVT.

In this sample, this clonotype turned up a few times. The V and J genes are TRBV6-6 and TRBJ2-7; TRBD1 matches at 10 bases. V shed 4 bases, J shed 3 bases, and the junction held 6 bases outside the gene matches. The CDR3 has 15 residues. Per the germline V gene, CDR1 is MNHNY and CDR2 is SVGAGI (reference sequence). The CDR3 region has the DNA TGTGCCAGCAGTTCCGGGACAGGGGCTTACTACGAGCAGTACTTC. This encodes CASSSGTGAYYEQYF.

The chain has TRBV29-1 and TRBJ2-5; weak D call: TRBD2 (6 bases). The ends were cut back, 7 bases at V and 5 bases at J, with 20 bases in the middle. Germline V gene lookup returns CDR1 SQVTM and CDR2 ANQGSEA. This CDR3 is built from 14 residues. The CDR3 DNA reads as TGCAGCGCCTCGGCGTGGGGGGTGCGGGAGACCCAGTACTTC. Amino acids: CSASAWGVRETQYF.

The chain is built from TRBV7-2 and TRBJ2-3; 9 bases fit TRBD1. The length of the CDR3 is 16 residues. V shed 5 bases and J 2 bases; nucleotides not matched to a gene: 8. Germline values: CDR1 SGHTA, CDR2 FQGNSA. For the CDR3, the DNA is TGTGCCAGCAGCCCCGGGACAGGGATTTTCACAGATACGCAGTATTTT. It yields the protein CASSPGTGIFTDTQYF. Full variable domain (outside the CDR3, taken from reference TRBV7-2 and TRBJ2-3): GAGVSQSPSNKVTEKGKDVELRCDPISGHTALYWYRQSLGQGLEFLIYFQGNSAPDKSGLPSDRFSAERTGGSVSTLTIQRTQQEDSAVYLCASSPGTGIFTDTQYFGPGTRLTVL.